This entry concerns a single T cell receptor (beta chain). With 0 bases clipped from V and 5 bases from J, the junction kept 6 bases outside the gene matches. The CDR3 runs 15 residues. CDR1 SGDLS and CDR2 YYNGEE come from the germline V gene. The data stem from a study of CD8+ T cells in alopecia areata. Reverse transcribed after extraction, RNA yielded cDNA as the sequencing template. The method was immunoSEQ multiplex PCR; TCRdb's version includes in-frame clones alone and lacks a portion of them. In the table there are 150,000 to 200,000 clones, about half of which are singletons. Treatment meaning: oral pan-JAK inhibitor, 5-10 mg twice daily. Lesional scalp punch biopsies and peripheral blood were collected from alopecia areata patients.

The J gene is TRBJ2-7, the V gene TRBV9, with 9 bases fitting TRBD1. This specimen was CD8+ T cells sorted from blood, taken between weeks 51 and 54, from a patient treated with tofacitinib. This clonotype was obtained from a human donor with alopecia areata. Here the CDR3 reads CASSVGPDRGHEQYF. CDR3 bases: TGTGCCAGCAGCGTAGGTCCGGACAGGGGTCACGAGCAGTACTTC.